The entry that follows covers one TCR beta chain sequence. No antigen is known for it. These data are taken from a study of cytomegalovirus exposure and HLA in healthy donors. PCR employed 60 Vbeta and 13 Jbeta primers. TCRdb keeps only in-frame clones here, not all; method: immunoSEQ multiplex PCR. The sample yields approximately 150,000 clones, 80% seen once. Broader study findings: In a later analysis, a missense DCLRE1C variant was linked to TCR beta V- and J-gene trimming. Serostatus for CMV was the only available immune exposure information.

In germline, CDR1 is GTSNPN, CDR2 SVGIG (reference sequence). The CDR3 has 13 residues. Trimming took off 3 bases at V and 6 bases at J, with 14 bases between the two ends. The sequence came from a man aged 18-30 years in good health and CMV-seropositive. This chain connects TRBV30 to TRBJ1-2; D might be TRBD1 (5 bases). Sequences were obtained from PBMCs. In DNA, the CDR3 is TGTGCCTGGAGCCGGGGGACCGTCCATGGCTACACCTTC. This encodes CAWSRGTVHGYTF.